This entry lists 32 T cell receptor beta chains sequenced from one sample in a study of a mutant IDH1 vaccine in newly diagnosed glioma. TCRdb's table, derived via immunoSEQ multiplex PCR, lists solely in-frame clones and lacks some. The table includes about 42,000 clones, approximately 85% detected once. The sample's time point: week 5, during vaccination. Vaccination comprised doses that each held 300 ug of mutant IDH1 20-mer peptide, plus topical imiquimod. For these TCRs, the target antigens are not known. The material was PBMCs, obtained from a glioma patient whose treatment included an IDH1 peptide vaccine. These receptors were collected from a man in his forties with glioma.

The chain carries TRBV7-2 and TRBJ1-1, with D hard to call. The CDR3 has 15 residues. Germline-derived CDR1 and CDR2 are SGHTA and FQGNSA. The V and J ends lost 1 base and 1 base respectively, with 10 bases between them. CDR3 protein: CASSLGGSGNTEAFF. The CDR3 bases are TGTGCCAGCAGCTTAGGCGGGAGCGGGAACACTGAAGCTTTCTTT.

The chain combines TRBV7-2 with TRBJ2-2, with D maybe TRBD1 (5 bases). Germline V lookup: CDR1 SGHTA, CDR2 FQGNSA. The CDR3 consists of 17 residues. Trimming took off 5 bases at V and 5 bases at J, with 21 bases between the two ends. The CDR3 here is CASSTLRGRVGTGELFF. The DNA for the CDR3 is TGTGCCAGCAGCACTCTGCGTGGCAGGGTGGGGACCGGGGAGCTGTTTTTT.

The chain links TRBV4-2 to TRBJ2-3; 10 bases fit TRBD2. V lost 3 bases, J lost 0 bases, and 3 bases stayed unmatched. The CDR3 loop spans 16 amino acids. CDR1 LGHNA and CDR2 YNFKEQ come from the germline V gene. CDR3 coding DNA: TGTGCCAGCAGCCAGGGGACTAGCGAAAGCACAGATACGCAGTATTTT. Translated, it gives CASSQGTSESTDTQYF.

In its sample, this clone is medium-sized. This chain links TRBV6-5 with TRBJ2-7; no clear D gene. The germline V gene encodes CDR1 MNHEY and CDR2 SVGAGI. Deletions cut 0 bases from V and 0 bases from J, with 9 bases between. This CDR3 region has 15 residues. CDR3 nucleotides: TGTGCCAGCAGTTACTCAGCGTACGGCTCCTACGAGCAGTACTTC. Its translation is CASSYSAYGSYEQYF.

The V and J genes are TRBV5-1 and TRBJ1-2; the match to TRBD1 covers 8 bases. Trimming took 0 bases from V and 7 from J; bases not matched to a gene: 8. Germline-derived CDR1 and CDR2 are SGHRS and YFSETQ. The CDR3 totals 15 residues. The CDR3 DNA reads as TGCGCCAGCAGCTTGGATGGACAGGGAATAACTGGCTACACCTTC. Amino acid sequence: CASSLDGQGITGYTF.

V usage is TRBV7-3 and J usage is TRBJ2-1, with 9 bases aligning to TRBD2. Germline CDR1 reads SGHTA; CDR2 reads FQGTGA. This CDR3 region has 14 residues. V was clipped by 5 bases and J by 6 bases; unmatched bases: 5. The CDR3 spells CASSRTSGSNEQFF. DNA of the CDR3: TGTGCCAGCAGCCGCACTAGCGGGTCCAATGAGCAGTTCTTC. Based on the CDR3 plus reference TRBV7-3 and TRBJ2-1, the full variable domain is GAGVSQTPSNKVTEKGKYVELRCDPISGHTALYWYRQSLGQGPEFLIYFQGTGAADDSGLPNDRFFAVRPEGSVSTLKIQRTERGDSAVYLCASSRTSGSNEQFFGPGTRLTVL.

This clone is termed medium-sized. V gene TRBV4-2 combines with J gene TRBJ2-3; D may be TRBD1 (6 bases). The ends were cut back, 0 bases at V and 1 base at J, with 11 bases in the middle. This CDR3 region has 16 residues. Germline assignment: CDR1 LGHNA and CDR2 YNFKEQ. CDR3 sequence: CASSQEGPGGTDTQYF. CDR3 nucleotides: TGTGCCAGCAGCCAAGAGGGTCCAGGGGGCACAGATACGCAGTATTTT.

V gene TRBV7-2 combines with J gene TRBJ2-2; 9 bases map to TRBD2. Germline V gives CDR1 SGHTA, CDR2 FQGNSA. V dropped 4 bases and J dropped 4; count of bases not matched to a gene: 10. This CDR3 contains 17 residues. The CDR3 sequence is CASSYYSGSTVTGELFF. CDR3 sequence (DNA): TGTGCCAGCAGCTACTATAGCGGGAGTACGGTCACCGGGGAGCTGTTTTTT. The variable domain in full, with the rest retrieved from reference TRBV7-2 and TRBJ2-2, is GAGVSQSPSNKVTEKGKDVELRCDPISGHTALYWYRQSLGQGLEFLIYFQGNSAPDKSGLPSDRFSAERTGGSVSTLTIQRTQQEDSAVYLCASSYYSGSTVTGELFFGEGSRLTVL.

This sequence joins TRBV9 and TRBJ2-6, with D possibly TRBD1 on 6 matching bases. This CDR3 is 15 amino acids long. CDR1 is SGDLS and CDR2 is YYNGEE in the germline V gene. The ends were cut back, 2 bases at V and 5 bases at J, with 11 bases in the middle. As DNA, the CDR3 is TGTGCCAGCAGCGTCAGGGGCTCGAGGGCCAACGTCCTGACTTTC. It translates to CASSVRGSRANVLTF.

V and J are TRBV5-4 and TRBJ2-5, with D unclear. V was pared by 0 bases and J by 2 bases, with 8 bases between. CDR1 and CDR2 from the germline V gene are SGHNT and YYREEE (reference sequence). This CDR3 has 14 amino acids. CDR3 region: CASSLALGQETQYF. The CDR3 DNA sequence: TGTGCCAGCAGCTTGGCTTTGGGGCAAGAGACCCAGTACTTC.

The CDR3, as DNA: TGTGCCAGCTCACCACCGCTCAGGGTTGGCGAGCAGTACTTC. This codes for CASSPPLRVGEQYF. The chain has TRBV18 and TRBJ2-7; weak D call: TRBD1 (5 bases). The length of the CDR3 is 14 residues. The germline V gene encodes CDR1 KGHSH and CDR2 LQKENI. The V and J ends lost 0 bases and 6 bases respectively, with 12 bases between them. The full variable domain, its missing parts supplied by reference TRBV18 and TRBJ2-7, is NAGVMQNPRHLVRRRGQEARLRCSPMKGHSHVYWYRQLPEEGLKFMVYLQKENIIDESGMPKERFSAEFPKEGPSILRIQQVVRGDSAAYFCASSPPLRVGEQYFGPGTRLTVT.

V is TRBV11-2 and J is TRBJ2-3; 15 bases map to TRBD2. Per the germline V gene, CDR1 is SGHAT and CDR2 is FQNNGV. The CDR3 has 15 amino acids. After removal of 5 bases from V and 5 bases from J, the junction contained 2 bases not matched to a gene. The CDR3: CASSGGLAGGDTQYF. The CDR3 DNA follows: TGTGCCAGCAGCGGGGGACTAGCGGGGGGAGATACGCAGTATTTT.

The rearrangement joins TRBV7-9 to TRBJ1-4, with D hard to call. CDR1 and CDR2 (germline): SEHNR, FQNEAQ (reference sequence). V dropped 3 bases and J dropped 3 bases, with 8 bases sitting between them. The CDR3 totals 14 residues. In nucleotides, the CDR3 is TGTGCCAGCAGCTTTTCAGAACCTAATGAAAAACTGTTTTTT. Amino acids: CASSFSEPNEKLFF.

The chain joins TRBV7-2 to TRBJ2-1; tentatively, D is TRBD2 (6 bases). CDR1 and CDR2 from the germline V gene are SGHTA and FQGNSA. The CDR3 extends over 13 amino acids. Trimming shortened V by 2 bases and J by 6 bases, and 8 bases separated the two germline ends. The CDR3 sequence is CASSLQGGNEQFF. In nucleotides, the CDR3 is TGTGCCAGCAGCTTACAGGGAGGCAATGAGCAGTTCTTC. Together with reference TRBV7-2 and TRBJ2-1, the CDR3 gives the full variable domain: GAGVSQSPSNKVTEKGKDVELRCDPISGHTALYWYRQSLGQGLEFLIYFQGNSAPDKSGLPSDRFSAERTGGSVSTLTIQRTQQEDSAVYLCASSLQGGNEQFFGPGTRLTVL.

This rearrangement joins TRBV7-2 to TRBJ2-1; TRBD2 aligns across 14 bases. The junction had 7 bases not matched to a gene; V was cut back by 5 bases and J by 13 bases. Germline CDR1 reads SGHTA; CDR2 reads FQGNSA. The CDR3 totals 14 residues. CDR3 amino acids: CASSLPTSGRAQFF. The CDR3 region has the DNA TGTGCCAGCAGCCTTCCGACTAGCGGGAGGGCCCAGTTCTTC.

In its sample, this clone was seen a few times. J is TRBJ1-5 and V is TRBV19, with a tentative D call TRBD1 (6 bases). Deletions cut 4 bases from V and 2 bases from J, with 12 bases between. This CDR3 has 15 amino acids. The germline V gene has CDR1 LNHDA and CDR2 SQIVND (reference sequence). For the CDR3, the DNA is TGTGCCAGTAGTACAGACAGGACGGGCAATCAGCCCCAGCATTTT. This sequence encodes CASSTDRTGNQPQHF.

This clone was detected only a few times. The chain joins TRBV7-9 to TRBJ1-2; D is perhaps TRBD1 (6 bases). V was pared by 5 bases and J by 5 bases, with 21 bases between. In germline, CDR1 is SEHNR, CDR2 FQNEAQ (reference sequence). CDR3 length equals 16 residues. The CDR3 nucleotides are TGTGCCAGCAGCCCACATGGCGGGGGGCGCGAATATGGCTACACCTTC. It is translated as CASSPHGGGREYGYTF.

The chain links TRBV29-1 to TRBJ2-1; 15 bases match TRBD2. Trimming cost V 7 bases and J 9 bases; bases outside gene matches: 7. This CDR3 spans 14 amino acids. In germline, CDR1 is SQVTM, CDR2 ANQGSEA. CDR3: CSAGTSGGLGEQFF. CDR3 coding DNA: TGCAGCGCAGGGACTAGCGGGGGGCTCGGTGAGCAGTTCTTC.

CDR3 residues: CASSVSVNTEAFF. The CDR3 DNA reads as TGTGCCAGCAGTGTCTCTGTTAACACTGAAGCTTTCTTT. The rearrangement links TRBV28 to TRBJ1-1; the D is unclear. CDR3 length equals 13 residues. Germline V lookup: CDR1 MDHEN, CDR2 SYDVKM. V was shortened by 5 bases and J by 2 bases, with 9 bases between the two germline ends.

The chain joins TRBV18 to TRBJ2-7; either TRBD1 or TRBD2 may supply D (5 bases each). The CDR3 consists of 14 residues. The V end lost 3 bases, the J end lost 5 bases, and 14 bases lay between the germline ends. Germline loops: CDR1 KGHSH, CDR2 LQKENI. For the CDR3, the DNA is TGTGCCAGCTCACCCCAGATTGGGGACCACGAGCAGTACTTC. Translation gives CASSPQIGDHEQYF. The full variable domain, in which reference TRBV18 and TRBJ2-7 provide the parts outside the CDR3, is NAGVMQNPRHLVRRRGQEARLRCSPMKGHSHVYWYRQLPEEGLKFMVYLQKENIIDESGMPKERFSAEFPKEGPSILRIQQVVRGDSAAYFCASSPQIGDHEQYFGPGTRLTVT.

The chain recombines TRBV6-1 with TRBJ2-2; 9 positions agree with TRBD2. After removal of 8 bases from V and 4 bases from J, the junction contained 5 bases not matched to a gene. Looked up from germline, CDR1 is MNHNS and CDR2 is SASEGT. The CDR3 spans 14 residues. The CDR3 is CASGLARSTGELFF. CDR3 nucleotide sequence: TGTGCCAGCGGACTAGCGAGGAGCACCGGGGAGCTGTTTTTT.

The V gene is TRBV7-3, the J gene TRBJ2-1; D unresolved. Germline-derived CDR1 and CDR2 are SGHTA and FQGTGA. The CDR3 is made up of 15 amino acids. The V end was cut by 1 base, the J end by 0 bases, with 7 bases between. The CDR3 DNA follows: TGTGCCAGCAGCTTAATACCTGGCTCCTACAATGAGCAGTTCTTC. It codes for CASSLIPGSYNEQFF.

The rearrangement uses TRBV4-2 and TRBJ2-1; D unclear. Looked up from germline, CDR1 is LGHNA and CDR2 is YNFKEQ. The V and J ends lost 1 base and 4 bases respectively, with 8 bases between them. This CDR3 is built from 14 residues. The CDR3 loop reads CASSQVSRYNEQFF. Written as DNA, the CDR3 is TGTGCCAGCAGCCAAGTCAGCAGATACAATGAGCAGTTCTTC.

Worth noting for this clone: At one end, the junction sequence differs from germline, possibly due to a read error. The chain joins TRBV5-1 to TRBJ2-2; a possible D gene is TRBD2 (5 bases). This CDR3 spans 13 amino acids. Germline values: CDR1 SGHRS, CDR2 YFSETQ. The CDR3 here is CASSKGAPGELFF. In DNA, the CDR3 is TGCGCCAGCAGCAAGGGAGCACCCGGAGAGCTGTTTTTT.

The chain uses TRBV5-4 and TRBJ2-1, with 9 bases lining up with TRBD2. The CDR3 contains 15 residues. CDR1 SGHNT and CDR2 YYREEE come from the germline V gene (reference sequence). J lost 4 bases, V lost 1 base, and 3 bases had no gene match. The CDR3 protein is CASSLSLAGYNEQFF. CDR3 DNA sequence: TGTGCCAGCAGCTTGTCTCTAGCGGGATACAATGAGCAGTTCTTC.

The J gene is TRBJ2-5, the V gene TRBV7-8; D ambiguous. Trimming shortened V by 3 bases and J by 0 bases, and 5 bases separated the two germline ends. The CDR3 runs to 13 residues. The germline V gene has CDR1 SGHVS and CDR2 FQNEAQ. CDR3 amino acids: CASSFTDQETQYF. DNA for the CDR3: TGTGCCAGCAGCTTCACGGACCAAGAGACCCAGTACTTC.

The chain joins TRBV11-2 to TRBJ2-7; 9 bases match TRBD1. This CDR3 is 15 amino acids long. Trimming cost V 4 bases and J 4 bases; bases outside gene matches: 8. Germline assignment: CDR1 SGHAT and CDR2 FQNNGV. The DNA of the CDR3 is TGTGCCAGCAGCTCAATCCGGGACAGGGTTTACGAGCAGTACTTC. The encoded protein is CASSSIRDRVYEQYF.

The genes are TRBV5-1 and TRBJ2-5; 9 nucleotides match TRBD1. From germline, CDR1 is SGHRS and CDR2 YFSETQ. J lost 5 bases, V lost 4 bases, and 12 bases had no gene match. The CDR3 loop spans 16 amino acids. CDR3 amino acids: CASSRQWPDRGETQYF. The CDR3 DNA reads TGCGCCAGCAGCCGACAATGGCCTGACAGGGGGGAGACCCAGTACTTC.

The chain has TRBV18 and TRBJ2-5; D call uncertain. In germline, CDR1 is KGHSH, CDR2 LQKENI. V was clipped by 3 bases and J by 5 bases, with 10 bases between them. The CDR3 length is 13 residues. The CDR3 sequence is CASSPAQGETQYF. The CDR3 bases are TGTGCCAGCTCACCCGCTCAAGGGGAGACCCAGTACTTC.

The V and J genes are TRBV2 and TRBJ2-5; 7 bases match TRBD2. The CDR3 has 14 residues. V lost 1 base and J lost 5; bases outside the gene matches: 4. CDR1 is SNHLY, CDR2 FYNNEI, per germline. As DNA, the CDR3 is TGTGCCAGCAGTGAAGAGATGGGGGGGGAGACCCAGTACTTC. Amino acids: CASSEEMGGETQYF.

The genes are TRBV11-3 and TRBJ1-1; D not resolved. V was pared by 4 bases and J by 1 base, with 4 bases between. CDR3 length equals 12 residues. The germline gives CDR1 SGHNT, CDR2 YENEEA. CDR3 residues: CASSSRNTEAFF. The CDR3 DNA sequence: TGTGCCAGCAGCTCAAGGAACACTGAAGCTTTCTTT. The full variable domain, with the rest looked up from reference TRBV11-3 and TRBJ1-1, is EAGVVQSPRYKIIEKKQPVAFWCNPISGHNTLYWYLQNLGQGPELLIRYENEEAVDDSQLPKDRFSAERLKGVDSTLKIQPAELGDSAVYLCASSSRNTEAFFGQGTRLTVV.

The rearrangement joins TRBV5-6 to TRBJ2-3; D ambiguous. This CDR3 region has 14 residues. Trimming cost V 2 bases and J 2 bases, with 9 bases left between them. Germline values: CDR1 SGHDT, CDR2 YYEEEE. CDR3 DNA: TGTGCCAGCAGCTTTAAGCTCAACACAGATACGCAGTATTTT. Translating it yields CASSFKLNTDTQYF. Looking up the rest from reference TRBV5-6 and TRBJ2-3 gives the full variable domain: DAGVTQSPTHLIKTRGQQVTLRCSPKSGHDTVSWYQQALGQGPQFIFQYYEEEERQRGNFPDRFSGHQFPNYSSELNVNALLLGDSALYLCASSFKLNTDTQYFGPGTRLTVL.